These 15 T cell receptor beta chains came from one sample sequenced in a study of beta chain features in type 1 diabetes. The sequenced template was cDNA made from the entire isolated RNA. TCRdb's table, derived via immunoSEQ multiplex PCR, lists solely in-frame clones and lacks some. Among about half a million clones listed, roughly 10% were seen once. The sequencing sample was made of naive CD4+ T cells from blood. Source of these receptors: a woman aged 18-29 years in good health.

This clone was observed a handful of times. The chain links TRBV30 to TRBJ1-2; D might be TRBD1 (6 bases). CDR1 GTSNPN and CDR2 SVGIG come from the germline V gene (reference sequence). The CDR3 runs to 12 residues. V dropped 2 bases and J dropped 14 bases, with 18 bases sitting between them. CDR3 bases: TGTGCCTGGAGTTCAGCCGGACAGCTTTGGACCTTC. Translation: CAWSSAGQLWTF.

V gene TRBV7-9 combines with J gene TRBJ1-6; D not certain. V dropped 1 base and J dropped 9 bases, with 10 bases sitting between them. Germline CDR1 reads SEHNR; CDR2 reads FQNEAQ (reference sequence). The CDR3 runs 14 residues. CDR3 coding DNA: TGTGCCAGCAGCTTAGACGCAGGCGGTTCACCCCTCCACTTT. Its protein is CASSLDAGGSPLHF.

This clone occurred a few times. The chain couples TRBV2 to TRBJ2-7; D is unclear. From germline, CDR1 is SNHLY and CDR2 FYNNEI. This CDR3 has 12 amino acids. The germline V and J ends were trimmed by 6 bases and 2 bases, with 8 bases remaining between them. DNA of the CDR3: TGTGCCAGCAGATCGGATACCTACGAGCAGTACTTC. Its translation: CASRSDTYEQYF.

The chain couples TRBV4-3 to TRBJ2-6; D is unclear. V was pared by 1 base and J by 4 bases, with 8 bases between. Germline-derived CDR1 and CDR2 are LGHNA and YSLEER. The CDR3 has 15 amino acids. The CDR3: CASSQVNPGANVLTF. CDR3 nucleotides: TGCGCCAGCAGCCAAGTCAACCCAGGGGCCAACGTCCTGACTTTC.

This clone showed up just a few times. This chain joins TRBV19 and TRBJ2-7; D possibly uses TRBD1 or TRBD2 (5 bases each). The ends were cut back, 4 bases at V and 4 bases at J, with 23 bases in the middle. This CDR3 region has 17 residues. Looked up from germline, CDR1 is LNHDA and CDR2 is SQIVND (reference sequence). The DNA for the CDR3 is TGTGCCAGTAGTAAGGGGAGTTTTTTCAGATTAACTTACGAGCAGTACTTC. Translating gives CASSKGSFFRLTYEQYF.

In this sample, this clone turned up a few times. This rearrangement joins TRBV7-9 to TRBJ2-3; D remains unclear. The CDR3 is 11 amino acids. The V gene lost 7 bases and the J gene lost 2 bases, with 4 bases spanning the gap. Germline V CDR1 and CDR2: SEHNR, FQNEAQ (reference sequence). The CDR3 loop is CASTLTDTQYF. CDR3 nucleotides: TGTGCCAGCACCCTCACAGATACGCAGTATTTT.

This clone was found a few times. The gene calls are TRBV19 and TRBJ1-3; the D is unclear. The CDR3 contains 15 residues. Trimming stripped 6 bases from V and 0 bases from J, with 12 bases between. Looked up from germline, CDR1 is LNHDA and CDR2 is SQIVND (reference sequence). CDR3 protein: CASRLEASSGNTIYF. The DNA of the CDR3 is TGTGCCAGTAGACTGGAGGCGAGCTCTGGAAACACCATATATTTT.

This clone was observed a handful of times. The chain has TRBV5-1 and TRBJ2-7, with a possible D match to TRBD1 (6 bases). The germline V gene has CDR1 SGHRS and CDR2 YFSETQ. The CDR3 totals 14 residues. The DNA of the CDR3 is TGTGCCAGCAGCTTCCAGGGGCCCGAGGACGAGCAGTACGTC. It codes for CASSFQGPEDEQYV.

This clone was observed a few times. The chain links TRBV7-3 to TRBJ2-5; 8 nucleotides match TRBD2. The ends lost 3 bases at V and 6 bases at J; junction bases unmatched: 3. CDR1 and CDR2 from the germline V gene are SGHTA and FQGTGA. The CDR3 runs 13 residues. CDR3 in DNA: TGTGCCAGCAGCTTTAGCGGGACAAAGACCCAGTACTTC. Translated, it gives CASSFSGTKTQYF.

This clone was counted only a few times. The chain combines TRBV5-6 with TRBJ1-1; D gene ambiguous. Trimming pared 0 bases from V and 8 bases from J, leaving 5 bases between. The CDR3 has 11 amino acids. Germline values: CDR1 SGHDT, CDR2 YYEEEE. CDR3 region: CASSLVGEAFF. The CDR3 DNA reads TGTGCCAGCAGCTTGGTTGGGGAAGCTTTCTTT.

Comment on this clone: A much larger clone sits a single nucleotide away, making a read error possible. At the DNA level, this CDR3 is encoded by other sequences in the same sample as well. Written as DNA, the CDR3 is TGTGCCAGCAGCCTTAGCACAGATACGCAGTATTTT. Protein: CASSLSTDTQYF. The chain is built from TRBV7-2 and TRBJ2-3; D is ambiguous. The germline CDR1 and CDR2 sequences are SGHTA and FQGNSA. V dropped 5 bases and J dropped 0 bases, with 3 bases sitting between them. This CDR3 is built from 12 residues.

The CDR3 bases are TGTGCCAGCAGCCCAGGAGAGAACACCGGGGAGCTGTTTTTT. Translated, it gives CASSPGENTGELFF. The chain is built from TRBV9 and TRBJ2-2; the D is unclear. V was trimmed by 4 bases and J by 1 base, leaving 8 bases between them. CDR3 length: 14 amino acids. Germline V gene sequence: CDR1 SGDLS, CDR2 YYNGEE.

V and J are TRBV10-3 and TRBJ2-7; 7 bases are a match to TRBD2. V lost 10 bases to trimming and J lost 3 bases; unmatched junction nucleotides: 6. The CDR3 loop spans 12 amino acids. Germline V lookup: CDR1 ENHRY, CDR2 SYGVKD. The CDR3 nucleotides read TGTGCCACGGGGACTAAAGTCTACGAGCAGTACGTC. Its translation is CATGTKVYEQYV.

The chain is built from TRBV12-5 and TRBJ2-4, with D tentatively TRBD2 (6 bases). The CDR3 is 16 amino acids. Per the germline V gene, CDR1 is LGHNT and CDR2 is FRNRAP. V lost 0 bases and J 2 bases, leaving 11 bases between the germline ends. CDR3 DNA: TGTGCTAGTGGTTTGGTACGGGGGTACACCAAAAACATTCAGTACTTC. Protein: CASGLVRGYTKNIQYF.

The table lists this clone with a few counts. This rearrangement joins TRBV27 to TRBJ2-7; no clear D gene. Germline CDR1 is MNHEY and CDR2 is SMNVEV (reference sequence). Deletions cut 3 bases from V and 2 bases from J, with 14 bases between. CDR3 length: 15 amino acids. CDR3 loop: CASSFSIWSAYEQYV. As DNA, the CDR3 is TGTGCCAGCAGTTTCTCCATTTGGTCGGCCTACGAGCAGTACGTC.